This is a list of T cell receptor beta chains from one sample in a study of T cell responses to AZD1222 COVID-19 vaccine. Some clones are missing from TCRdb's copy, which holds only in-frame ones; the method was immunoSEQ multiplex PCR. The sample holds about 75,000 clones; approximately 88% are singletons and the top ten take 9% to 10%. Sequencing was performed on peripheral blood, taken 28 days after the second dose of the MenACWY control vaccine. Receptors originate from an adult who received the MenACWY meningococcal vaccine as a control. CDR3s include the opening cysteine and the closing phenylalanine or tryptophan. Fields, in order: V gene, J gene, clone size, CDR3 length, D gene, CDR3 DNA, CDR3 protein. D genes are given only for firm matches. Clone size is shown for a subset of rows, as once, few, many or a class of expanded clone.

V gene: TRBV7-2; J gene: TRBJ2-1; clone size: few; CDR3 length: 14; D gene: -; CDR3 DNA: TGTGCCAGCAGCCCGACTTTAGTGTACAATGAGCAGTTCTTC; CDR3 protein: CASSPTLVYNEQFF
V gene: TRBV7-9; J gene: TRBJ2-7; clone size: -; CDR3 length: 12; D gene: -; CDR3 DNA: TGTGCCAGCAGCCACTACTACTCCGAGCAGTACTTC; CDR3 protein: CASSHYYSEQYF
V gene: TRBV7-2; J gene: TRBJ2-7; clone size: -; CDR3 length: 13; D gene: -; CDR3 DNA: TGTGCCAGCAGCTTAGAGTATCCCTACGAGCAGTACTTC; CDR3 protein: CASSLEYPYEQYF
V gene: TRBV19; J gene: TRBJ1-5; clone size: -; CDR3 length: 17; D gene: -; CDR3 DNA: TGTGCCAGTAGTATATTAGCAGCCACCGGGGGTAATCAGCCCCAGCATTTT; CDR3 protein: CASSILAATGGNQPQHF
V gene: TRBV11-1; J gene: TRBJ1-2; clone size: few; CDR3 length: 14; D gene: TRBD1; CDR3 DNA: TGTGCCAGCAGCCTAGGACAGGGCACGGGCGGCTACACCTTC; CDR3 protein: CASSLGQGTGGYTF
V gene: TRBV11-2; J gene: TRBJ1-6; clone size: -; CDR3 length: 18; D gene: -; CDR3 DNA: TGTGCCAGCAGCTTAGACCTTTTCGGGACTTATGAGGCTTCACCCCTCCACTTT; CDR3 protein: CASSLDLFGTYEASPLHF
V gene: TRBV28; J gene: TRBJ1-5; clone size: -; CDR3 length: 16; D gene: -; CDR3 DNA: TGTGCCAGCAGTTTACTCCAGGGTTATAGCAATCAGCCCCAGCATTTT; CDR3 protein: CASSLLQGYSNQPQHF
V gene: TRBV19; J gene: TRBJ1-2; clone size: few; CDR3 length: 14; D gene: -; CDR3 DNA: TGTGCCAGTAGTCCGTCAGGGTCGGGCTATGGCTACACCTTC; CDR3 protein: CASSPSGSGYGYTF
V gene: TRBV6-6; J gene: TRBJ1-5; clone size: -; CDR3 length: 14; D gene: -; CDR3 DNA: TGTGCCAGCAGGTCACGGGGGGACCATCAGCCCCAGCATTTT; CDR3 protein: CASRSRGDHQPQHF
V gene: TRBV7-9; J gene: TRBJ1-4; clone size: -; CDR3 length: 14; D gene: -; CDR3 DNA: TGTGCCAGCAGCTTATACGGGACGGAGGAAAAACTGTTTTTT; CDR3 protein: CASSLYGTEEKLFF
V gene: TRBV28; J gene: TRBJ2-7; clone size: -; CDR3 length: 13; D gene: -; CDR3 DNA: TGTGCCATCTCACCGGGCAGGGGGGACGAGCAGTACTTC; CDR3 protein: CAISPGRGDEQYF
V gene: TRBV30; J gene: TRBJ1-2; clone size: -; CDR3 length: 16; D gene: -; CDR3 DNA: TGTGCCTGGAGCCGGATTTCGGGAAACGTTAACTATGGCTACACCTTC; CDR3 protein: CAWSRISGNVNYGYTF
V gene: TRBV25-1; J gene: TRBJ2-7; clone size: -; CDR3 length: 14; D gene: -; CDR3 DNA: TGTGCCAGCAGTGTATTCCAGGTCCCACACGAGCAGTACTTC; CDR3 protein: CASSVFQVPHEQYF
V gene: TRBV7-7; J gene: TRBJ2-6; clone size: -; CDR3 length: 17; D gene: -; CDR3 DNA: TGTGCCAGCAGCGCCTCCCCAGACAGCTCTGGGGCCAACGTCCTGACTTTC; CDR3 protein: CASSASPDSSGANVLTF
V gene: TRBV5-1; J gene: TRBJ1-6; clone size: -; CDR3 length: 15; D gene: -; CDR3 DNA: TGCGCCAGCAGCTTGAACGGGGGCTTGGATTCACCCCTCCACTTT; CDR3 protein: CASSLNGGLDSPLHF
V gene: TRBV6-2/TRBV6-3; J gene: TRBJ2-3; clone size: -; CDR3 length: 17; D gene: TRBD2; CDR3 DNA: TGTGCCAGCAGTTATTCGACTAGCGGGGGGGCCACAGATACGCAGTATTTT; CDR3 protein: CASSYSTSGGATDTQYF
V gene: TRBV6-2/TRBV6-3; J gene: TRBJ2-3; clone size: once; CDR3 length: 17; D gene: -; CDR3 DNA: TGTGCCAGCAGTTACCCGGCCGTCGGGTCTTACACAGATACGCAGTATTTT; CDR3 protein: CASSYPAVGSYTDTQYF
V gene: TRBV5-1; J gene: TRBJ2-6; clone size: -; CDR3 length: 16; D gene: -; CDR3 DNA: TGCGCCAGCAGCTTAGGGGCGAGCTCTGGGGCCAACGTCCTGACTTTC; CDR3 protein: CASSLGASSGANVLTF
V gene: TRBV12-3/TRBV12-4; J gene: TRBJ1-3; clone size: -; CDR3 length: 13; D gene: -; CDR3 DNA: TGTGCCAGCAGCCGGGCCGGAGGAAACACCATATATTTT; CDR3 protein: CASSRAGGNTIYF
V gene: TRBV5-4; J gene: TRBJ1-2; clone size: -; CDR3 length: 15; D gene: TRBD1; CDR3 DNA: TGTGCCAGCAGCTTGCCAGGGGGATTAGGTTATGGCTACACCTTC; CDR3 protein: CASSLPGGLGYGYTF
V gene: TRBV28; J gene: TRBJ2-3; clone size: -; CDR3 length: 15; D gene: -; CDR3 DNA: TGTGCCAGCAGTTTTAGGACTAAAGCCACAGATACGCAGTATTTT; CDR3 protein: CASSFRTKATDTQYF
V gene: TRBV2; J gene: TRBJ1-1; clone size: -; CDR3 length: 13; D gene: -; CDR3 DNA: TGTGCCAGCAGTGAAGATTATCAGGGGGAAGCTTTCTTT; CDR3 protein: CASSEDYQGEAFF
V gene: TRBV19; J gene: TRBJ2-2; clone size: few; CDR3 length: 15; D gene: TRBD2; CDR3 DNA: TGTGCCAGTAATAGCGGGGGGGCCCGTCCAGGGGAGCTGTTTTTT; CDR3 protein: CASNSGGARPGELFF
V gene: TRBV9; J gene: TRBJ2-1; clone size: -; CDR3 length: 14; D gene: -; CDR3 DNA: TGTGCCAGCAGCGTAGGAGTCACCTACAATGAGCAGTTCTTC; CDR3 protein: CASSVGVTYNEQFF
V gene: TRBV14; J gene: TRBJ1-1; clone size: -; CDR3 length: 15; D gene: TRBD1; CDR3 DNA: TGTGCCAGCAACCAAGGGGACAGGAGGAACACTGAAGCTTTCTTT; CDR3 protein: CASNQGDRRNTEAFF
V gene: TRBV19; J gene: TRBJ1-6; clone size: -; CDR3 length: 13; D gene: -; CDR3 DNA: TGTGCCAGTAAAGGGCCAGGGTGGCCACCCCTCCACTTT; CDR3 protein: CASKGPGWPPLHF
V gene: TRBV3-1/TRBV3-2; J gene: TRBJ2-5; clone size: few; CDR3 length: 14; D gene: TRBD2; CDR3 DNA: TGTGCCAGCAGCCCGGGACTAGTGAGAGAGACCCAGTACTTC; CDR3 protein: CASSPGLVRETQYF
V gene: TRBV10-3; J gene: TRBJ1-1; clone size: -; CDR3 length: 13; D gene: -; CDR3 DNA: TGTGCCATCAGTGAAGGACGGTCCACTGAAGCTTTCTTT; CDR3 protein: CAISEGRSTEAFF
V gene: TRBV11-2; J gene: TRBJ1-6; clone size: -; CDR3 length: 15; D gene: -; CDR3 DNA: TGTGCCAGCAGCTTTGAGAGCTCCTATAATTCACCCCTCCACTTT; CDR3 protein: CASSFESSYNSPLHF
V gene: TRBV7-8; J gene: TRBJ2-4; clone size: -; CDR3 length: 19; D gene: TRBD2; CDR3 DNA: TGTGCCAGCAGCTTAGATCGGACTAGCGGAAATCTAGCCAAAAACATTCAGTACTTC; CDR3 protein: CASSLDRTSGNLAKNIQYF
V gene: TRBV11-1; J gene: TRBJ2-7; clone size: -; CDR3 length: 14; D gene: -; CDR3 DNA: TGTGCCAGCAGCTTAGTCGGGGAAGGGGGCGAGCAGTACTTC; CDR3 protein: CASSLVGEGGEQYF
V gene: TRBV28; J gene: TRBJ2-3; clone size: -; CDR3 length: 13; D gene: -; CDR3 DNA: TGTGCCAGCAGTGGGGGGGCGACAGATACGCAGTATTTT; CDR3 protein: CASSGGATDTQYF
V gene: TRBV6-2/TRBV6-3; J gene: TRBJ1-2; clone size: -; CDR3 length: 11; D gene: -; CDR3 DNA: TGTGCCAGCAGCCCAAGAGAAGGCTACACCTTC; CDR3 protein: CASSPREGYTF
V gene: TRBV19; J gene: TRBJ1-4; clone size: few; CDR3 length: 15; D gene: TRBD1; CDR3 DNA: TGTGCCAGTAGTCTAACAGGGGGCCTCAGTGAAAAACTGTTTTTT; CDR3 protein: CASSLTGGLSEKLFF
V gene: TRBV7-2; J gene: TRBJ1-6; clone size: -; CDR3 length: 14; D gene: -; CDR3 DNA: TGTGCCAGCAGCTTAGAGCCGTTTAATTCACCCCTCCACTTT; CDR3 protein: CASSLEPFNSPLHF
V gene: TRBV24-1; J gene: TRBJ1-2; clone size: -; CDR3 length: 15; D gene: -; CDR3 DNA: TGTGCCACCAGTGATCCTGGGGACGGAGGATATGGCTACACCTTC; CDR3 protein: CATSDPGDGGYGYTF
V gene: TRBV2; J gene: TRBJ2-7; clone size: -; CDR3 length: 14; D gene: -; CDR3 DNA: TGTGCCAGCAGTGAACCCCCAGGGGTCTACGAGCAGTACTTC; CDR3 protein: CASSEPPGVYEQYF
V gene: TRBV4-1; J gene: TRBJ1-1; clone size: -; CDR3 length: 15; D gene: -; CDR3 DNA: TGCGCCAGCAGCCCGTCTCCAGGGACGTACACTGAAGCTTTCTTT; CDR3 protein: CASSPSPGTYTEAFF
V gene: TRBV7-9; J gene: TRBJ2-3; clone size: -; CDR3 length: 14; D gene: -; CDR3 DNA: TGTGCCAGCAGCTTACTCACTCCCACAGATACGCAGTATTTT; CDR3 protein: CASSLLTPTDTQYF
V gene: TRBV7-3; J gene: TRBJ2-1; clone size: -; CDR3 length: 14; D gene: -; CDR3 DNA: TGTGCCAGCAGCTCGAGCGGACAGTACAATGAGCAGTTCTTC; CDR3 protein: CASSSSGQYNEQFF
V gene: TRBV5-5; J gene: TRBJ1-5; clone size: -; CDR3 length: 16; D gene: TRBD1; CDR3 DNA: TGTGCCAGCAGCCCAGGGGGCCAAAATAGCAATCAGCCCCAGCATTTT; CDR3 protein: CASSPGGQNSNQPQHF
V gene: TRBV5-4; J gene: TRBJ2-1; clone size: -; CDR3 length: 15; D gene: TRBD2; CDR3 DNA: TGTGCCTCCTATAAGGGAGGACTAGCGGCCAATGAGCAGTTCTTC; CDR3 protein: CASYKGGLAANEQFF
V gene: TRBV18; J gene: TRBJ1-1; clone size: -; CDR3 length: 14; D gene: -; CDR3 DNA: TGTGCCAGCCTCGGCTCGATTGGGGACACTGAAGCTTTCTTT; CDR3 protein: CASLGSIGDTEAFF
V gene: TRBV19; J gene: TRBJ1-5; clone size: many; CDR3 length: 14; D gene: TRBD1; CDR3 DNA: TGTGCCAGTAGTCTTGACAGGGTTGGTCAGCCCCAGCATTTT; CDR3 protein: CASSLDRVGQPQHF
V gene: TRBV6-2/TRBV6-3; J gene: TRBJ1-6; clone size: -; CDR3 length: 15; D gene: -; CDR3 DNA: TGTGCCAGCAGTTACCTGGGACAAAGGAATTCACCCCTCCACTTT; CDR3 protein: CASSYLGQRNSPLHF
V gene: TRBV7-2; J gene: TRBJ2-1; clone size: -; CDR3 length: 15; D gene: -; CDR3 DNA: TGTGCCAGCAGCTTAGTAGGGGTGCCCTACAATGAGCAGTTCTTC; CDR3 protein: CASSLVGVPYNEQFF
V gene: TRBV2; J gene: TRBJ1-4; clone size: once; CDR3 length: 16; D gene: TRBD1; CDR3 DNA: TGTGCCAGCAGAATCCTCCTAGGGACAGCTAATGAAAAACTGTTTTTT; CDR3 protein: CASRILLGTANEKLFF
V gene: TRBV5-6; J gene: TRBJ2-7; clone size: -; CDR3 length: 14; D gene: TRBD2; CDR3 DNA: TGTGCCAGCAGCTTGTTGTCTAGCGGCTACGAGCAGTACTTC; CDR3 protein: CASSLLSSGYEQYF
V gene: TRBV4-3; J gene: TRBJ1-4; clone size: -; CDR3 length: 16; D gene: -; CDR3 DNA: TGCGCCAGCAGCCAAGCGAACTGGGGGGCGGAGGAAAAACTGTTTTTT; CDR3 protein: CASSQANWGAEEKLFF
V gene: TRBV19; J gene: TRBJ1-6; clone size: -; CDR3 length: 15; D gene: TRBD1; CDR3 DNA: TGTGCCAGTAGTCCCGACAGGGGACTGGGTTCACCCCTCCACTTT; CDR3 protein: CASSPDRGLGSPLHF
V gene: TRBV6-1; J gene: TRBJ1-5; clone size: -; CDR3 length: 14; D gene: TRBD1; CDR3 DNA: TGTGCCAGCAGCAGGGGACAGCGAAATCAGCCCCAGCATTTT; CDR3 protein: CASSRGQRNQPQHF